There are a few counts of the clone carrying this T cell receptor beta chain. There are 15 residues in the CDR3. V was cut by 1 base and J by 5 bases, with 17 bases left in between. Germline CDR1 is GTSNPN and CDR2 is SVGIG (reference sequence). The sample is drawn from a study of Graves' ophthalmopathy and Graves' hyperthyroidism. Study information: Peripheral blood collection took place at initial diagnosis, before any treatment.

Amplification from RNA transcripts yielded the TCR beta CDR3 regions. Second-round multiplex PCR came after a first-round RT-PCR that employed HTBI primers. TCRdb reanalysed the multiplex PCR reads using MiXCR and keeps one entry per CDR3 protein. The sample lists about 39,000 distinct CDR3 sequences; 50% were seen once. This clonotype originated in an adult woman with stable Graves' hyperthyroidism. The chain uses TRBV30 and TRBJ1-1, with D possibly matching TRBD1 (5 bases). The sample was peripheral blood. The CDR3 sequence is CAWSARVGAGTEAFF. Written as DNA, the CDR3 is TGTGCCTGGAGTGCCCGGGTCGGGGCGGGGACTGAAGCTTTCTTT.